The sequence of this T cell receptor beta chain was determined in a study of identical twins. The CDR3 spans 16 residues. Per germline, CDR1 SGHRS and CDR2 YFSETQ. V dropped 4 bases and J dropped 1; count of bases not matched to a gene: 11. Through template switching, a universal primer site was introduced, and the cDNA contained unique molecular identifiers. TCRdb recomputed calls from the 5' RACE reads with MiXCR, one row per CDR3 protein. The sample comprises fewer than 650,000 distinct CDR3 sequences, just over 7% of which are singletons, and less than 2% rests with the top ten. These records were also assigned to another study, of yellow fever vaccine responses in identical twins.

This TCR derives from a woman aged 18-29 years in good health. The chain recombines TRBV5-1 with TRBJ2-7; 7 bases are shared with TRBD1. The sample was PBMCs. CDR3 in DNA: TGCGCCAGCAGCCTCCCCGCGCCGACAGGGTCCTACGAGCAGTACTTC. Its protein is CASSLPAPTGSYEQYF.